This T cell receptor beta chain is drawn from a study of T-cell reconstitution after alpha-beta-depleted transplantation in children. Germline V gives CDR1 SEHNR, CDR2 FQNEAQ (reference sequence). V was trimmed by 10 bases and J by 4 bases, leaving 8 bases between them. The CDR3 covers 11 residues. A library of TCRbeta sequences, prepared with unique molecular identifiers, was generated. A single record per CDR3 protein comes from TCRdb applying MiXCR to the PCR reads. Of about 610,000 distinct CDR3 sequences listed, roughly 10% are singletons. This receptor was taken from a human donor who donated a stem cell graft to a child with acute myeloid leukemia. The gene calls are TRBV7-9 and TRBJ1-3; D gene ambiguous. The specimen was PBMCs from the stem cell graft donor, collected from the stem cell graft. CDR3: CATPSGNTIYF. The CDR3 coding sequence is TGTGCCACCCCTTCCGGAAACACCATATATTTT.